The clone carrying this TCR beta chain showed up many times. The data are from a study of T-cell reconstitution after alpha-beta-depleted transplantation in children. It was with unique molecular identifiers that the TCRbeta library was prepared. TCRdb re-called the PCR reads through MiXCR, storing one row per CDR3 protein. The sample records about 360,000 distinct CDR3 sequences, about an eighth being singletons. From germline, CDR1 is MNHEY and CDR2 SVGEGT. With 5 bases removed from V and 1 base from J, the gap between germline ends came to 6 bases. The CDR3 is 12 amino acids. Specimen: PBMCs, collected from the stem cell graft. The sequence was obtained from a human donor who donated a stem cell graft to a child with Fanconi anemia. This chain connects TRBV6-2 or TRBV6-3 to TRBJ2-7; unclear D gene. CDR3 sequence reads: CASSRLSYEQYF. The CDR3 DNA is TGTGCCAGCAGTCGCTTATCCTACGAGCAGTACTTC.